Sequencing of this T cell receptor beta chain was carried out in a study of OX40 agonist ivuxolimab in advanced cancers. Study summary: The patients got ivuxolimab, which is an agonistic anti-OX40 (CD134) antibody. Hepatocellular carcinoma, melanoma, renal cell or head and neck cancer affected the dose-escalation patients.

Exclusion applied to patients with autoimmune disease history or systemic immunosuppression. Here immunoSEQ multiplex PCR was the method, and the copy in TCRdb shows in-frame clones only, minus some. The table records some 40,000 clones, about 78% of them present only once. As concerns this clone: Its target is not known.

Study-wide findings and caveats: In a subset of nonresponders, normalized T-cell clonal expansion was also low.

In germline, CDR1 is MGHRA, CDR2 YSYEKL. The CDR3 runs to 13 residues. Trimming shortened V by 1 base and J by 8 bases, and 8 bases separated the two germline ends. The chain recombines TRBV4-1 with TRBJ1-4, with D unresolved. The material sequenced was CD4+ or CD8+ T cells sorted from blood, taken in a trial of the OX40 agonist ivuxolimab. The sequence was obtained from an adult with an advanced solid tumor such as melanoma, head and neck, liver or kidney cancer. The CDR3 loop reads CASSQGVREKLFF. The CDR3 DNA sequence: TGCGCCAGCAGCCAAGGGGTCAGGGAAAAACTGTTTTTT.